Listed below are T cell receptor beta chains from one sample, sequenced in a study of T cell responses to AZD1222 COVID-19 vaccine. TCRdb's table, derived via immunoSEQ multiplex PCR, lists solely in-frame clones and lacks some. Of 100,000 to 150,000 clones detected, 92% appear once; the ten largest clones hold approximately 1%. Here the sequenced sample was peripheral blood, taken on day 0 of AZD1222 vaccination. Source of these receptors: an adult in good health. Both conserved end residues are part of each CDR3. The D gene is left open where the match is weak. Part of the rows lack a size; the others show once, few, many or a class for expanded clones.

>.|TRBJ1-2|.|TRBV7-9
CASSLVPAGRDGYTF
TGTGCCAGCAGCTTAGTCCCTGCGGGCCGCGATGGCTACACCTTC
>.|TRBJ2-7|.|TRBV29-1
CSVEAGGGYEQYF
TGCAGCGTCGAAGCCGGAGGAGGCTACGAGCAGTACTTC
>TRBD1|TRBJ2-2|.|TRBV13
CASSLGQGSGELFF
TGTGCCAGCAGCTTAGGACAGGGGTCCGGGGAGCTGTTTTTT
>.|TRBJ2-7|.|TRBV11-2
CASSSYFEQYF
TGTGCCAGCAGCTCGTACTTCGAGCAGTACTTC
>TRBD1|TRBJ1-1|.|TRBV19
CASSIPQGGAFF
TGTGCCAGTAGTATACCCCAGGGGGGAGCTTTCTTT
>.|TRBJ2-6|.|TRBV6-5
CASSSVGANVLTF
TGTGCCAGCAGTTCCGTTGGGGCCAACGTCCTGACTTTC
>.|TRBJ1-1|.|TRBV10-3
CAISDEGRVNTEAFF
TGTGCCATCAGTGATGAGGGGAGGGTGAACACTGAAGCTTTCTTT
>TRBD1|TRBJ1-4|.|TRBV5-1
CASSSVGDRGNEKLFF
TGCGCCAGCAGCTCGGTCGGGGACAGGGGTAATGAAAAACTGTTTTTT
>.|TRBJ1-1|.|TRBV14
CASSQLNTEAFF
TGTGCCAGCAGCCAACTGAACACTGAAGCTTTCTTT
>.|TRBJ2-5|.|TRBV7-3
CASSAMGSSVVQETQYF
TGTGCCAGCAGCGCGATGGGATCGAGTGTAGTCCAAGAGACCCAGTACTTC
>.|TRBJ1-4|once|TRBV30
CAWSRVGSFYEKLFF
TGTGCCTGGAGTAGAGTAGGATCGTTTTATGAAAAACTGTTTTTT
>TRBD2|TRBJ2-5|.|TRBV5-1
CASSSGTSGEETQYF
TGCGCCAGCAGCTCCGGGACTAGCGGGGAAGAGACCCAGTACTTC